The sequence of this T cell receptor (beta chain) was determined in a study of cytomegalovirus exposure and HLA in healthy donors. The PCR employed 60 Vbeta primers together with 13 Jbeta primers. Assay: immunoSEQ multiplex PCR; the TCRdb copy retains only in-frame clones and omits some. The sample lists about 150,000 clones, less than 85% occurring once. Germline CDR1 reads KGHSH; CDR2 reads LQKENI. This CDR3 comprises 12 residues. Trimming cost V 0 bases and J 9 bases, with 6 bases left between them. The count of this clone is one. The TCR comes from a man aged 18 to 29 in good health and CMV-seronegative. The rearrangement uses TRBV18 and TRBJ2-1, with no clear D. The sample taken for sequencing was PBMCs. The CDR3 DNA sequence: TGTGCCAGCTCACCACCCTACTCTGAGCAGTTCTTC. It is translated as CASSPPYSEQFF.